The sequence of this T cell receptor beta chain was determined in a study of high-grade serous ovarian cancer treatment subgroups. Study as a whole: On average, 14,192 reads and 7,000 to 8,000 unique TCR beta rearrangements were obtained per sample.

The study, taken as a whole, reports: Repertoire analysis covered CDR3 alone, not CDR1 or CDR2. Tumors within one patient showed repertoire similarity of about 0.095 to 0.85.

The CDR3 is made up of 13 amino acids. Germline V lookup: CDR1 SGHNT, CDR2 YYREEE (reference sequence). The junction had 3 bases not matched to a gene; V was cut back by 4 bases and J by 2 bases. Tumor samples were taken before definitive surgery or chemotherapy. Repertoires were generated with immunoSEQ multiplex PCR, while TCRdb's copy carries only in-frame clones and drops some. This sample has around 9,300 clones, with about 80% found just once. Concerning this clone: As yet, its antigen is unknown.

The sequence came from a human donor with high-grade serous ovarian cancer. The chain joins TRBV5-4 to TRBJ2-7; 7 bases map to TRBD2. The sequenced material came from tumor tissue. CDR3 in amino acids: CASSPGLTYEQYF. CDR3 DNA: TGTGCCAGCAGCCCGGGACTAACCTACGAGCAGTACTTC.